The rows below give T cell receptor beta chains drawn from one sample of a study of T cell responses to AZD1222 COVID-19 vaccine. Profiling relied on immunoSEQ multiplex PCR, and the TCRdb table lists in-frame clones only, not all of them. The sample carries around 130,000 clones, about 88% recorded once. Sequencing was performed on peripheral blood, taken 28 days after the second AZD1222 dose. Receptors were obtained from an adult who received the AZD1222 COVID-19 vaccine. Both conserved end residues are part of each CDR3. D genes are given only for firm matches. Not every row has a clone size; where given, it reads once, few, many or a size class.

clone size,V gene,D gene,J gene,CDR3 DNA,CDR3 protein
once,TRBV28,-,TRBJ1-4,TGTGCCAGCAGGTTAGCAGTCGGGGGCGTGGTTCATTTT,CASRLAVGGVVHF
-,TRBV10-3,TRBD1,TRBJ1-2,TGTGCCATCACGGGGGTACGGGACAGGGACGGCTACACCTTC,CAITGVRDRDGYTF
-,TRBV9,-,TRBJ1-2,TGTGCCAGCAGCGTCACAGGAGGGGTAGGCTATGGCTACACCTTC,CASSVTGGVGYGYTF
-,TRBV5-8,-,TRBJ1-4,TGTGCCAGCAGCCCGCAAATTGCAACTAATGAAAAACTGTTTTTT,CASSPQIATNEKLFF
-,TRBV28,-,TRBJ1-4,TGTGCCAGCAGTTTAGATGAAAAACTGTTTTTT,CASSLDEKLFF
once,TRBV12-3/TRBV12-4,-,TRBJ1-2,TGTGCCAGCAGACCCAGGGATCTCTATGGCTACACCTTC,CASRPRDLYGYTF
-,TRBV6-5,TRBD2,TRBJ2-5,TGTGCCAGCCGGCGGGCTAGCGGGAGAGAGACCCAGTACTTC,CASRRASGRETQYF
-,TRBV12-5,-,TRBJ1-5,TGTGCTCGGAATCAGCCCCAGCATTTT,CARNQPQHF
once,TRBV12-3/TRBV12-4,-,TRBJ1-5,TGTGCCAGCAGTTTAAGGGGAAATCAGCCCCAGCATTTT,CASSLRGNQPQHF
-,TRBV27,TRBD2,TRBJ2-1,TGTGCCAGCAGTCCGATCGGACTAGCGGGCTACAATGAGCAGTTCTTC,CASSPIGLAGYNEQFF
few,TRBV7-8,-,TRBJ2-7,TGTGCCAGCAGCCGGCCTTTACCCTACGAGCAGTACTTC,CASSRPLPYEQYF
-,TRBV7-3,TRBD2,TRBJ2-1,TGTGCCAGCAGCTCCGATCCCGGGGGGTACAATGAGCAGTTCTTC,CASSSDPGGYNEQFF
-,TRBV4-3,TRBD1,TRBJ1-1,TGCGCCAGCAGCCCAACCGGGACAGGGGCCCTGGTTGAAGCTTTCTTT,CASSPTGTGALVEAFF
-,TRBV9,-,TRBJ1-2,TGTGCCAGCAGCGTGACGAACGTTAACTATGGCTACACCTTC,CASSVTNVNYGYTF
-,TRBV5-1,-,TRBJ2-5,TGCGCCAGCAGCTTGGTCTCCGGGAGAGGAGAGACCCAGTACTTC,CASSLVSGRGETQYF
-,TRBV7-2,-,TRBJ2-5,TGTGCCAGCAGCGGGGTCCGAGGGGGGACCCAGTACTTC,CASSGVRGGTQYF
-,TRBV10-3,-,TRBJ2-3,TGTGCCATCAGTGCGGATGGCAGGGGAGCTCAGGCGCAGTATTTT,CAISADGRGAQAQYF
-,TRBV7-2,TRBD2,TRBJ2-5,TGTGCCAGCAGCCCGAGACTAGCAGGGGAGACCCAGTACTTC,CASSPRLAGETQYF
-,TRBV28,-,TRBJ1-1,TGTGCCAGCAGGACCTCGGGGACTGAAGCTTTCTTT,CASRTSGTEAFF
-,TRBV5-1,-,TRBJ1-1,TGCGCCAGCAGCTTGGGTCAGACCTTGAACACTGAAGCTTTCTTT,CASSLGQTLNTEAFF
-,TRBV28,-,TRBJ2-5,TGTGCCAGCAGTTTATGGGGGGTGGAGACCCAGTACTTC,CASSLWGVETQYF
-,TRBV5-1,-,TRBJ2-2,TGCGCCAGCAGTTACATAACCGGGACGGCGAACACCGGGGAGCTGTTTTTT,CASSYITGTANTGELFF
-,TRBV19,-,TRBJ1-1,TGTGCCAGTAGTATCTTGGTGGGAGGCAAAGCTTTCTTT,CASSILVGGKAFF
once,TRBV5-3,-,TRBJ1-2,TGTGCCAGAAGCTTGAAGCTGGGATTGGCCCCGAGGGGCTACACCTTC,CARSLKLGLAPRGYTF
-,TRBV5-1,-,TRBJ1-4,TGCGCCAGCAGCTCTCAGGGGACTAATGAAAAACTGTTTTTT,CASSSQGTNEKLFF
-,TRBV5-4,-,TRBJ1-3,TGTGCCAGCAGCCTCGACAGCTCTGGAAACACCATATATTTT,CASSLDSSGNTIYF